Below are 15 T cell receptor beta chains sequenced from a single sample in a study of blood T cell repertoires in COVID-19. Some clones are missing from TCRdb's copy, which holds only in-frame ones; the method was immunoSEQ multiplex PCR. The sample contains 61,000 or so clones, around four fifths of which appear only once. The sample comprised peripheral blood. These receptors came from a woman in her 70s with acute or convalescent COVID-19.

This chain connects TRBV19 to TRBJ1-2; no reliable D call. The germline gives CDR1 LNHDA, CDR2 SQIVND (reference sequence). V gave up 4 bases and J gave up 10 bases, with 22 bases separating them. The CDR3 loop spans 15 amino acids. The CDR3 is CASSTAQGIFEDYTF. Here the CDR3 DNA reads TGTGCCAGTAGTACCGCCCAAGGAATATTTGAGGACTACACCTTC.

In nucleotides, the CDR3 is TGTGCCAGCAGCTTAGATACCACAGGGACGAGCTCCTACGAGCAGTACTTC. Its translation is CASSLDTTGTSSYEQYF. The V gene is TRBV7-2, the J gene TRBJ2-7, with a weak D call TRBD1 (6 bases). This CDR3 has 17 residues. Between the trimmed V and J ends, which lost 1 base and 0 bases, there was a span of 16 bases. CDR1 and CDR2 from the germline V gene are SGHTA and FQGNSA.

This clone was recorded a few times. The V call is TRBV13, the J call TRBJ1-2; weak D call: TRBD1 (5 bases). The germline gives CDR1 PRHDT, CDR2 FYEKMQ (reference sequence). V lost 5 bases and J 8 bases, leaving 15 bases between the germline ends. This CDR3 has 13 amino acids. The CDR3 DNA is TGTGCCAGCAGCCTCACGGGGGGAGAGGGCTACACCTTC. Its protein is CASSLTGGEGYTF.

The chain is built from TRBV5-1 and TRBJ1-1; 9 bases are a match to TRBD1. This CDR3 has 15 amino acids. Unmatched junction bases numbered 11, after V lost 4 bases and J lost 7 bases. Germline CDR1 SGHRS, CDR2 YFSETQ. As DNA, the CDR3 is TGCGCCAGCAGCGGACAGGGGCTAGGACAGATTGAAGCTTTCTTT. Protein product: CASSGQGLGQIEAFF. Supplemented by reference TRBV5-1 and TRBJ1-1, the full variable domain reads KAGVTQTPRYLIKTRGQQVTLSCSPISGHRSVSWYQQTPGQGLQFLFEYFSETQRNKGNFPGRFSGRQFSNSRSEMNVSTLELGDSALYLCASSGQGLGQIEAFFGQGTRLTVV.

The chain is built from TRBV24-1 and TRBJ2-5; 8 bases line up with TRBD2. The germline V gene has CDR1 KGHDR and CDR2 SFDVKD. This CDR3 has 15 amino acids. V dropped 4 bases and J dropped 5; count of bases not matched to a gene: 8. DNA for the CDR3: TGTGCCACCAGTGAGGCAGCGGGGGCTGGGGAGACCCAGTACTTC. Translation gives CATSEAAGAGETQYF.

This clone showed up just once. The sample has other DNA sequences that encode this CDR3 too. This sequence joins TRBV5-1 and TRBJ1-6, with unresolved D. Germline CDR1 reads SGHRS; CDR2 reads YFSETQ. V gave up 3 bases and J gave up 7 bases, with 11 bases separating them. CDR3 length: 14 residues. DNA of the CDR3: TGCGCCAGCAGCTCCGGAGGCTGGAATTCACCCCTCCACTTT. This codes for CASSSGGWNSPLHF.

CDR3 residues: CASSSSLSGAGDTQYF. The DNA of the CDR3 is TGCGCCAGCAGCTCCTCGCTTAGCGGGGCGGGAGATACGCAGTATTTT. V gene TRBV10-1 combines with J gene TRBJ2-3; TRBD2 agrees at 8 bases. Germline V CDR1 and CDR2: WNHNN, SYGVQD (reference sequence). There are 16 residues in the CDR3. Trimming removed 6 bases from V and 5 bases from J; junction bases left unmatched: 13.

In regard to this clone: Other DNA variants within this sample encode the same CDR3. This CDR3 reads CSVGDRGQPQHF. CDR3 nucleotide sequence: TGCAGCGTGGGGGACAGGGGACAGCCCCAGCATTTT. J is TRBJ1-5 and V is TRBV29-1; the match to TRBD1 covers 10 bases. The CDR3 length is 12 residues. CDR1 is SQVTM, CDR2 ANQGSEA, per germline. Trimming removed 6 bases from V and 7 bases from J; junction bases left unmatched: 3.

The genes are TRBV7-9 and TRBJ1-1; D call uncertain. The germline V gene has CDR1 SEHNR and CDR2 FQNEAQ (reference sequence). Trimming left V 6 bases short and J 11 bases short, with 22 bases between. There are 14 residues in the CDR3. The chain's CDR3 is CASSPPGSRREAFF. The CDR3 DNA is TGTGCCAGCAGTCCCCCGGGTTCCCGTCGGGAGGCTTTCTTT.

This clone was picked up a small number of times. The CDR3 is CASSLPSGTGAETQYF. The CDR3 DNA is TGTGCCAGCAGCTTGCCCTCCGGGACAGGGGCTGAGACCCAGTACTTC. The V call is TRBV5-4, the J call TRBJ2-5; 10 nucleotides agree with TRBD1. V lost 1 base to trimming and J lost 5 bases; unmatched junction nucleotides: 8. The CDR3 contains 16 residues. Germline V gives CDR1 SGHNT, CDR2 YYREEE (reference sequence).

The V gene is TRBV6-2 or TRBV6-3, the J gene TRBJ2-3, with D possibly TRBD2 on 6 matching bases. CDR1 and CDR2 from the germline V gene are MNHEY and SVGEGT. The CDR3 has 17 amino acids. V gave up 1 base and J gave up 4 bases, with 18 bases separating them. The CDR3 coding sequence is TGTGCCAGCAGTTACTTACCGGGACTTCTTGAGGCAGATACGCAGTATTTT. It yields the protein CASSYLPGLLEADTQYF.

The CDR3 spells CASRKRKDTEAFF. For the CDR3, the DNA is TGTGCCAGTAGGAAGCGTAAGGACACTGAAGCTTTCTTT. The chain combines TRBV19 with TRBJ1-1; no definite D call. This CDR3 is built from 13 residues. The V gene lost 6 bases and the J gene lost 3 bases, with 11 bases spanning the gap. Germline V gives CDR1 LNHDA, CDR2 SQIVND (reference sequence).

In its sample, this clone was seen a few times. This chain links TRBV2 with TRBJ1-5, with D tentatively TRBD1 (6 bases). Germline V gene sequence: CDR1 SNHLY, CDR2 FYNNEI. The length of the CDR3 is 13 residues. Trimming took 4 bases from V and 6 from J, leaving 10 bases between them. The chain's CDR3 is CASSVGGGQPQHF. CDR3 in DNA: TGTGCCAGCAGTGTTGGGGGCGGTCAGCCCCAGCATTTT.

The genes are TRBV27 and TRBJ1-1; D is undetermined. V lost 4 bases, J lost 1 base, and 10 bases lay in between. CDR1 and CDR2 from the germline V gene are MNHEY and SMNVEV (reference sequence). This CDR3 spans 14 amino acids. CDR3: CASSSLRENTEAFF. The CDR3 region has the DNA TGTGCCAGCAGTTCCTTGAGGGAGAACACTGAAGCTTTCTTT.

The gene calls are TRBV7-7 and TRBJ2-5, with D possibly matching TRBD2 (6 bases). Between the trimmed V and J ends, which lost 5 bases and 5 bases, there was a span of 18 bases. The germline gives CDR1 SSHAT, CDR2 FNYEAQ (reference sequence). The CDR3 is made up of 15 amino acids. CDR3 loop: CASSPSAAGWETQYF. The CDR3 nucleotides are TGTGCCAGCAGCCCCAGCGCGGCGGGGTGGGAGACCCAGTACTTC.